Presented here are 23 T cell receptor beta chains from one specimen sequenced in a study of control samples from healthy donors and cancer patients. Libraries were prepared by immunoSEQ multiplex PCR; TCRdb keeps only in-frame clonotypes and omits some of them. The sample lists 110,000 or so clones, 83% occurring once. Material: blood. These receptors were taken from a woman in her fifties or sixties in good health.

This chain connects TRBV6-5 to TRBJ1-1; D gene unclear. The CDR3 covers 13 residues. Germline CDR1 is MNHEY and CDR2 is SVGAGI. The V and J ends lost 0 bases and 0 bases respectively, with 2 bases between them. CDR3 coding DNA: TGTGCCAGCAGTTACTCATTGAACACTGAAGCTTTCTTT. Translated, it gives CASSYSLNTEAFF.

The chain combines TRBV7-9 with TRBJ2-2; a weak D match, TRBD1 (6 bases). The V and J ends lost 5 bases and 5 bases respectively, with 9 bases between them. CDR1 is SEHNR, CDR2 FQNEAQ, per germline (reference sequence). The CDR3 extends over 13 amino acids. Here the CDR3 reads CASSGQGTGELFF. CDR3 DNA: TGTGCCAGCAGCGGGCAGGGGACCGGGGAGCTGTTTTTT. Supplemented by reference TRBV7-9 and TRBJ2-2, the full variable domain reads DTGVSQNPRHKITKRGQNVTFRCDPISEHNRLYWYRQTLGQGPEFLTYFQNEAQLEKSRLLSDRFSAERPKGSFSTLEIQRTEQGDSAMYLCASSGQGTGELFFGEGSRLTVL.

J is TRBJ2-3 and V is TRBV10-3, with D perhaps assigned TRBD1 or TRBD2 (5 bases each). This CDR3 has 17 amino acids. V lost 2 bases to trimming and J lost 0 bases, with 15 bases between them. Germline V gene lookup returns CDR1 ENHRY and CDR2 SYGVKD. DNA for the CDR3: TGTGCCATCAGTGAGGGGACGGATCCGACTAGCACAGATACGCAGTATTTT. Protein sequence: CAISEGTDPTSTDTQYF.

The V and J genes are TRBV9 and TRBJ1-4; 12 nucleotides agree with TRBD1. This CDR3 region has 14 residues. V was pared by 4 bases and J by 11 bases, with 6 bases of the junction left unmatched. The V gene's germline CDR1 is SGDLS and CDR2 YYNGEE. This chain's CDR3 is CASSPGTGGDKLFF. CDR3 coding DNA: TGTGCCAGCAGCCCCGGGACAGGGGGCGATAAACTGTTTTTT.

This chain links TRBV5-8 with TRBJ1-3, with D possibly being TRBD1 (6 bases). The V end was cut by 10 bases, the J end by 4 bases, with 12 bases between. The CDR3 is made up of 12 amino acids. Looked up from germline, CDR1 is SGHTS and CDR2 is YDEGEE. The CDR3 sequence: CACGRGGNTIYF. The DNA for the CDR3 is TGTGCCTGCGGCAGGGGAGGAAACACCATATATTTT.

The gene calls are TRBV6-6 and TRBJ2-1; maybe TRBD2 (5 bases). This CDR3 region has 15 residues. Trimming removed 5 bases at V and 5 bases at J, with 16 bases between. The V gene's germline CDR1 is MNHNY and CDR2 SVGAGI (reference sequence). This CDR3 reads CASSNSIGKNNEQFF. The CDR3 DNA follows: TGTGCCAGCAGTAATTCTATCGGGAAAAACAATGAGCAGTTCTTC.

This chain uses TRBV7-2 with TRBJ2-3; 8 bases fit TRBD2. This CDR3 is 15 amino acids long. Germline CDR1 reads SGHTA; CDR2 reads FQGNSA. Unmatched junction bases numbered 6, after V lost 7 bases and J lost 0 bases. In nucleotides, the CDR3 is TGTGCCAGCAAAGTCCAGCGGGGGAGCACAGATACGCAGTATTTT. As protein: CASKVQRGSTDTQYF.

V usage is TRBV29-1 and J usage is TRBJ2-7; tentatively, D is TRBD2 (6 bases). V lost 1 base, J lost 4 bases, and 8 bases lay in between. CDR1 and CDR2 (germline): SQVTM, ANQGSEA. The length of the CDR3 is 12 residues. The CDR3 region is CSVEGRGYEQYF. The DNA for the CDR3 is TGCAGCGTTGAAGGGAGGGGTTACGAGCAGTACTTC.

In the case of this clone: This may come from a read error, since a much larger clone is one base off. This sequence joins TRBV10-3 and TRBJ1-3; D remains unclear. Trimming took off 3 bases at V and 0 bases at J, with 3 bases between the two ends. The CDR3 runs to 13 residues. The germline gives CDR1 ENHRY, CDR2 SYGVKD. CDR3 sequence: CAISDSSGNTIYF. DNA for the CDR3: TGTGCCATCAGTGACAGCTCTGGAAACACCATATATTTT.

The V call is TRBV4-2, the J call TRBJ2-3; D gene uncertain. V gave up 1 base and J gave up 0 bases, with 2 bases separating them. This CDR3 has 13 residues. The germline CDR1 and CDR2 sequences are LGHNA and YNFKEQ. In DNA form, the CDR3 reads TGTGCCAGCAGCCAAGCTAGCACAGATACGCAGTATTTT. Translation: CASSQASTDTQYF.

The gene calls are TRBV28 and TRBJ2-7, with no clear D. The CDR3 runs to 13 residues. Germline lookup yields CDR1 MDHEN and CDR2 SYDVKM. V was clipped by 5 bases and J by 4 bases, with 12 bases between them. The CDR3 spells CASSNKASYEQYF. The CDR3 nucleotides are TGTGCCAGCAGTAATAAGGCTTCTTACGAGCAGTACTTC.

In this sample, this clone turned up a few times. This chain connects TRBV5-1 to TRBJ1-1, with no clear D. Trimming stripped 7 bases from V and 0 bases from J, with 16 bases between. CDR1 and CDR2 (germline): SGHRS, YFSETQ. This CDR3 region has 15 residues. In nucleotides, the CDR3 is TGCGCCAGCTCTAAACATTCAGGAATGAACACTGAAGCTTTCTTT. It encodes CASSKHSGMNTEAFF.

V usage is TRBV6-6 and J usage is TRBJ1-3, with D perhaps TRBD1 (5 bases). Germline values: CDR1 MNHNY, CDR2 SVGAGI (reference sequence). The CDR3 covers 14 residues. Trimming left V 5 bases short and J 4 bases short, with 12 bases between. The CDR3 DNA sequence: TGTGCCAGCAGTCGGGACCGACGGGGAAACACCATATATTTT. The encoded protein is CASSRDRRGNTIYF.

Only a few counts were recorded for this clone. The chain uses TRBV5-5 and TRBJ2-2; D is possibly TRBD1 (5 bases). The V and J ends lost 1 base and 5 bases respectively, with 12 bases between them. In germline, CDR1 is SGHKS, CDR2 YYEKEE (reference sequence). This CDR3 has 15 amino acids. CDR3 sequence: CASSLTSGQTGELFF. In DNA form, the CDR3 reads TGTGCCAGCAGCTTGACGTCAGGGCAAACCGGGGAGCTGTTTTTT.

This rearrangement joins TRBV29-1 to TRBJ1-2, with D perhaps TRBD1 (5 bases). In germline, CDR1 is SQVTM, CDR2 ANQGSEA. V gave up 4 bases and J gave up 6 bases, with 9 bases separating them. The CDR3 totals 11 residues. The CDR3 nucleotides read TGCAGCGTTGCGGGGGGAGATGGCTACACCTTC. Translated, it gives CSVAGGDGYTF. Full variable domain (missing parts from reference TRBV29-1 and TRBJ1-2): SAVISQKPSRDICQRGTSLTIQCQVDSQVTMMFWYRQQPGQSLTLIATANQGSEATYESGFVIDKFPISRPNLTFSTLTVSNMSPEDSSIYLCSVAGGDGYTFGSGTRLTVV.

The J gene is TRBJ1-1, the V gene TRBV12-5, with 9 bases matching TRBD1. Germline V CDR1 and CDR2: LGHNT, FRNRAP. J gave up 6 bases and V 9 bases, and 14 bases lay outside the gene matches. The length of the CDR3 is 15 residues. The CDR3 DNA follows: TGTGCTAGCTTAGTTACGGGACAGGGTACACCTGAAGCTTTCTTT. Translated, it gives CASLVTGQGTPEAFF.

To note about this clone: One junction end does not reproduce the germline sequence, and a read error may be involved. The CDR3 here is CASSLNRNEKLFF. The CDR3 DNA reads as TGTGCTAGCAGCTTAAACAGAAATGAAAAACTGTTTTTT. The chain employs TRBV7-7 and TRBJ1-4; no firm D call. This CDR3 has 13 amino acids. CDR1 is SSHAT, CDR2 FNYEAQ, per germline (reference sequence).

The CDR3, as DNA: TGCGCCAGCAGCCAAGATAGGGCGGGGGGGCTGAGGGAGCAGTTCTTC. It encodes CASSQDRAGGLREQFF. This rearrangement joins TRBV4-3 to TRBJ2-1, with 9 bases matching TRBD2. Germline loops: CDR1 LGHNA, CDR2 YSLEER. The ends lost 0 bases at V and 10 bases at J; junction bases unmatched: 10. The CDR3 has 16 amino acids.

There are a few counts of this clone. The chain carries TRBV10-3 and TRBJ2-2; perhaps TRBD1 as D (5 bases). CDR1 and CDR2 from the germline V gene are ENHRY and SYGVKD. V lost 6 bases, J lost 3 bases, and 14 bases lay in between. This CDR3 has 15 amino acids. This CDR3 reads CAIRSWGTHTGELFF. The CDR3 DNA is TGTGCCATCAGAAGTTGGGGCACGCACACCGGGGAGCTGTTTTTT.

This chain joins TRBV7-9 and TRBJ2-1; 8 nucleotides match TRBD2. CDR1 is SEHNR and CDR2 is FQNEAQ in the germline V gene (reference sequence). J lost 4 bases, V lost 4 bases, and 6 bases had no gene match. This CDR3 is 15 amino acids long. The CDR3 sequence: CASSYPGGNYNEQFF. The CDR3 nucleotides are TGTGCCAGCAGCTATCCGGGGGGGAATTACAATGAGCAGTTCTTC.

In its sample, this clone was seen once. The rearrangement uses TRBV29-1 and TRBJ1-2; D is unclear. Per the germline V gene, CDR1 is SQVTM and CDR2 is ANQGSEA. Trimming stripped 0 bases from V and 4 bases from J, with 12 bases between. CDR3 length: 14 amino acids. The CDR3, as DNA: TGCAGCGTTGAAGATGGCGAGGATATCTATGGCTACACCTTC. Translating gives CSVEDGEDIYGYTF.

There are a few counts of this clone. Here the CDR3 reads CAWSVRAGLSTDTQYF. DNA of the CDR3: TGTGCCTGGAGTGTACGAGCGGGCCTAAGCACAGATACGCAGTATTTT. The chain recombines TRBV30 with TRBJ2-3; the D gene is possibly TRBD2 (6 bases). The CDR3 sequence is 16 residues long. CDR1 GTSNPN and CDR2 SVGIG come from the germline V gene (reference sequence). V lost 0 bases, J lost 0 bases, and 13 bases lay in between.

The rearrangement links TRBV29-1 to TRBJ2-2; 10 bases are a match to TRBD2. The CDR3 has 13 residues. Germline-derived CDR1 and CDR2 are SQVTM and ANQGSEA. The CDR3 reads CGRRVAGGGELFF. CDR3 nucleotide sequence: TGCGGACGAAGGGTAGCGGGGGGCGGGGAGCTGTTTTTT.